The 17 T cell receptor beta chains given below trace back to one sample, sequenced in a study of blood T cell repertoires in COVID-19. Clones were read by immunoSEQ multiplex PCR, and TCRdb kept only the in-frame ones, dropping some. The sample yields more than 25,000 clones, roughly nine tenths seen once. Sequenced material: peripheral blood. These receptors all stem from a woman aged 40 to 55 with active or convalescent COVID-19.

V and J are TRBV5-1 and TRBJ2-3; D possibly corresponds to TRBD1 (6 bases). V was clipped by 3 bases and J by 0 bases, with 8 bases between them. The CDR3 covers 14 residues. From germline, CDR1 is SGHRS and CDR2 YFSETQ. DNA of the CDR3: TGCGCCAGCAGCTCAGGACAGAGCACAGATACGCAGTATTTT. Encoded protein: CASSSGQSTDTQYF.

The rearrangement joins TRBV5-1 to TRBJ1-2; TRBD1 matches 9 bases. Per the germline V gene, CDR1 is SGHRS and CDR2 is YFSETQ. The CDR3 is 16 residues long. Losses at the gene ends were 2 bases for V and 4 bases for J; bases not matched to a gene: 9. CDR3 in amino acids: CASSLTPGQGSYGYTF. The DNA for the CDR3 is TGCGCCAGCAGCTTAACCCCGGGACAGGGAAGCTATGGCTACACCTTC.

The J gene is TRBJ2-3, the V gene TRBV19; possibly TRBD1 for D (5 bases). The V and J ends lost 6 bases and 5 bases respectively, with 15 bases between them. This CDR3 region has 14 residues. Germline V lookup: CDR1 LNHDA, CDR2 SQIVND (reference sequence). The CDR3 protein is CASSVQGPGDTQYF. CDR3 in DNA: TGTGCCAGTAGCGTCCAGGGCCCCGGAGATACGCAGTATTTT.

The V call is TRBV7-2, the J call TRBJ2-5, with 10 bases fitting TRBD2. The CDR3 runs to 17 residues. Germline CDR1 SGHTA, CDR2 FQGNSA. The J segment lost 5 bases and the V segment lost 0 bases, leaving 9 bases of the junction unmatched. The CDR3 sequence is CASSLAASGGALETQYF. CDR3 DNA sequence: TGTGCCAGCAGCTTAGCTGCAAGCGGGGGGGCCTTGGAGACCCAGTACTTC. The variable domain in full, with the rest retrieved from reference TRBV7-2 and TRBJ2-5, is GAGVSQSPSNKVTEKGKDVELRCDPISGHTALYWYRQSLGQGLEFLIYFQGNSAPDKSGLPSDRFSAERTGGSVSTLTIQRTQQEDSAVYLCASSLAASGGALETQYFGPGTRLLVL.

CDR3 amino acids: CASRAGGTDTQYF. Written as DNA, the CDR3 is TGTGCCAGCAGGGCGGGGGGCACAGATACGCAGTATTTT. The chain recombines TRBV7-2 with TRBJ2-3; 7 bases agree with TRBD2. Germline CDR1 is SGHTA and CDR2 is FQGNSA. There are 13 residues in the CDR3. Unmatched junction bases numbered 1, after V lost 6 bases and J lost 1 base.

The V and J genes are TRBV5-1 and TRBJ2-1; 12 bases match TRBD2. Trimming took 3 bases from V and 6 from J; bases not matched to a gene: 4. CDR1 and CDR2 (germline): SGHRS, YFSETQ. The CDR3 runs to 15 residues. The CDR3 bases are TGCGCCAGCAGCTCGGGACTAGCGGGTATCAATGAGCAGTTCTTC. Residues: CASSSGLAGINEQFF. Combining the CDR3 with reference TRBV5-1 and TRBJ2-1 gives the whole variable domain KAGVTQTPRYLIKTRGQQVTLSCSPISGHRSVSWYQQTPGQGLQFLFEYFSETQRNKGNFPGRFSGRQFSNSRSEMNVSTLELGDSALYLCASSSGLAGINEQFFGPGTRLTVL.

The rearrangement links TRBV2 to TRBJ1-5, with D unclear. This CDR3 region has 14 residues. V was cut by 7 bases and J by 1 base, with 11 bases left in between. CDR1 is SNHLY, CDR2 FYNNEI, per germline. The CDR3 here is CASTWRESNQPQHF. The CDR3 coding sequence is TGTGCCAGCACGTGGAGGGAAAGCAATCAGCCCCAGCATTTT.

The chain joins TRBV7-9 to TRBJ2-1; 11 positions agree with TRBD1. V was clipped by 3 bases and J by 6 bases; unmatched bases: 4. Germline CDR1 reads SEHNR; CDR2 reads FQNEAQ (reference sequence). The length of the CDR3 is 15 residues. The CDR3 is CASSFGTGGVNEQFF. The CDR3 coding sequence is TGTGCCAGCAGCTTCGGGACAGGGGGTGTCAATGAGCAGTTCTTC.

The chain couples TRBV25-1 to TRBJ1-1; weak D call: TRBD1 (6 bases). This CDR3 contains 12 residues. Per germline, CDR1 MGHDK and CDR2 SYGVNS. V was pared by 7 bases and J by 2 bases, with 8 bases between. The chain's CDR3 is CASNRANTEAFF. CDR3 coding DNA: TGTGCCAGCAACAGGGCCAACACTGAAGCTTTCTTT.

Only a few counts were recorded for this clone. V is TRBV5-6 and J is TRBJ1-2, with D hard to call. CDR1 is SGHDT and CDR2 is YYEEEE in the germline V gene. CDR3 length: 13 amino acids. The germline V and J ends were trimmed by 0 bases and 14 bases, with 17 bases remaining between them. The CDR3 reads CASSLAGPSGGTF. The CDR3 DNA reads TGTGCCAGCAGCTTGGCAGGCCCTAGCGGAGGTACCTTC.

The chain combines TRBV6-2 or TRBV6-3 with TRBJ2-5, with TRBD2 matching over 12 bases. Germline-derived CDR1 and CDR2 are MNHEY and SVGEGT. With 2 bases clipped from V and 0 bases from J, the junction kept 7 bases outside the gene matches. The CDR3 is made up of 18 amino acids. The CDR3 reads CASSYTRLAGEHQETQYF. DNA for the CDR3: TGTGCCAGCAGTTACACCCGACTAGCGGGGGAGCACCAAGAGACCCAGTACTTC.

The V gene is TRBV30, the J gene TRBJ1-5; D is ambiguous. The V end lost 2 bases, the J end lost 2 bases, and 10 bases lay between the germline ends. The CDR3 sequence is 14 residues long. The germline V gene has CDR1 GTSNPN and CDR2 SVGIG (reference sequence). The CDR3 protein is CAWSLASGNQPQHF. The CDR3, as DNA: TGTGCCTGGAGTCTAGCTTCGGGCAATCAGCCCCAGCATTTT.

The chain couples TRBV9 to TRBJ2-1; D not resolved. The V gene lost 2 bases and the J gene lost 5 bases, with 8 bases spanning the gap. This CDR3 contains 13 residues. Per germline, CDR1 SGDLS and CDR2 YYNGEE. CDR3 region: CASSVATNNEQFF. CDR3 coding DNA: TGTGCCAGCAGCGTCGCTACCAACAATGAGCAGTTCTTC. Supplemented by reference TRBV9 and TRBJ2-1, the full variable domain reads DSGVTQTPKHLITATGQRVTLRCSPRSGDLSVYWYQQSLDQGLQFLIQYYNGEERAKGNILERFSAQQFPDLHSELNLSSLELGDSALYFCASSVATNNEQFFGPGTRLTVL.

This CDR3 reads CASRGLARYEQYF. In DNA, the CDR3 is TGTGCCAGCAGGGGTCTAGCGAGGTACGAGCAGTACTTC. V and J are TRBV2 and TRBJ2-7, with a tentative D call TRBD2 (6 bases). The germline V and J ends were trimmed by 6 bases and 4 bases, with 13 bases remaining between them. The CDR3 totals 13 residues. Germline CDR1 is SNHLY and CDR2 is FYNNEI.

This clone was observed a few times. The chain carries TRBV6-6 and TRBJ1-1, with 7 bases fitting TRBD1. The junction had 10 bases not matched to a gene; V was cut back by 6 bases and J by 6 bases. Germline CDR1 reads MNHNY; CDR2 reads SVGAGI (reference sequence). The CDR3 consists of 14 residues. The CDR3 coding sequence is TGTGCCAGCAGGCCCGGCGGGACAGTTGCTGAAGCTTTCTTT. Amino acid sequence: CASRPGGTVAEAFF.

V gene TRBV5-1 combines with J gene TRBJ2-1; TRBD2 agrees at 12 bases. Germline V gene sequence: CDR1 SGHRS, CDR2 YFSETQ. J lost 7 bases, V lost 5 bases, and 7 bases had no gene match. The CDR3 runs to 15 residues. Written as DNA, the CDR3 is TGCGCCAGCAGGCCCGGACTAGCGGGAATGAATGAGCAGTTCTTC. Its protein is CASRPGLAGMNEQFF.

The gene calls are TRBV10-3 and TRBJ2-3; D may be TRBD2 (6 bases). This CDR3 spans 15 amino acids. The ends were cut back, 4 bases at V and 1 base at J, with 12 bases in the middle. Germline loops: CDR1 ENHRY, CDR2 SYGVKD. The CDR3 DNA sequence: TGTGCCATCAGTGTAACGGGGGACCGCACAGATACGCAGTATTTT. Its protein is CAISVTGDRTDTQYF.